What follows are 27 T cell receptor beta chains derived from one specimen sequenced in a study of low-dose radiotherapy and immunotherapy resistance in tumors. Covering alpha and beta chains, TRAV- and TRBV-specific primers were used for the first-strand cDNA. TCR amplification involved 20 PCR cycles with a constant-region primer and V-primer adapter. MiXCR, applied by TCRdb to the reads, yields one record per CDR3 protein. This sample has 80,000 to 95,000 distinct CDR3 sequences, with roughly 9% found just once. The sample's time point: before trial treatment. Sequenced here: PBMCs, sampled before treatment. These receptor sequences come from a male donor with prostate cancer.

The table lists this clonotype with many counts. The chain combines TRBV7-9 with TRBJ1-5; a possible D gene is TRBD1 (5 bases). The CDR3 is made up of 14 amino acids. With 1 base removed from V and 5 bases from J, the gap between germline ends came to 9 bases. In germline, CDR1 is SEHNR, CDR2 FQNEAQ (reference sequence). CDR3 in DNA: TGTGCCAGCAGCTTAGGGGACCCGCATCAGCCCCAGCATTTT. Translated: CASSLGDPHQPQHF.

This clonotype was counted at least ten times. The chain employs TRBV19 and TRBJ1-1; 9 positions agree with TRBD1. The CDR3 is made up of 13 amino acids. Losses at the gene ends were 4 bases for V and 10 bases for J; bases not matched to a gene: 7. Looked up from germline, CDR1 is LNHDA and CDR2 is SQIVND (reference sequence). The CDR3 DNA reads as TGTGCCAGTAGTACGGACAGGGGAAGCGCAGCTTTCTTT. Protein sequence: CASSTDRGSAAFF.

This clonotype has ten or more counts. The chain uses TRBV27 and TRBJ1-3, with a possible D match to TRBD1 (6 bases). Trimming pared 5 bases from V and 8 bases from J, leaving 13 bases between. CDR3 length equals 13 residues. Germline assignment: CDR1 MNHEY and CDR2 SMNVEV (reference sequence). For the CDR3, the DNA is TGTGCCAGCAGTCCCGGACAGCGGGACACCATATATTTT. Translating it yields CASSPGQRDTIYF.

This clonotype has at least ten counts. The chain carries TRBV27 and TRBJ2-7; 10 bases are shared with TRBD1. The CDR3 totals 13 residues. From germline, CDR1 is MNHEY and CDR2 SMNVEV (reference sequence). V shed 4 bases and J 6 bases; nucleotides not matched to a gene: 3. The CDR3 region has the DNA TGTGCCAGCAGTTGGGACAGGGGTGTCGAGCAGTACTTC. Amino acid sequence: CASSWDRGVEQYF.

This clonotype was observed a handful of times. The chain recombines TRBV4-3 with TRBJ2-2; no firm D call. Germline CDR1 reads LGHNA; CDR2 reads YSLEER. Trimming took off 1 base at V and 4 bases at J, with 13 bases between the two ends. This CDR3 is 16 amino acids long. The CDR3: CASSQVYRATTGELFF. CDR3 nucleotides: TGCGCCAGCAGCCAAGTTTATCGGGCGACCACCGGGGAGCTGTTTTTT.

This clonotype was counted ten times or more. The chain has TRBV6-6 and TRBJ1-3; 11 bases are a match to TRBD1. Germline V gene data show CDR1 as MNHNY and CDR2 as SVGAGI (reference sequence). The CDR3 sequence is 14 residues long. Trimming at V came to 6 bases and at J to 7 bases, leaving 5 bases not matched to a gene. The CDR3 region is CASSLGQGANTIYF. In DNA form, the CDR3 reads TGTGCCAGCAGCCTCGGACAGGGGGCTAACACCATATATTTT.

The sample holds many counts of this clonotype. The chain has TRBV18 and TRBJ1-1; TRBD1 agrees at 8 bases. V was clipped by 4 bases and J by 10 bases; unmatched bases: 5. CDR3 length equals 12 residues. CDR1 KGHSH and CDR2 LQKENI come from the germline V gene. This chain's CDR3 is CASSHGQGGAFF. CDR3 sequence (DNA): TGTGCCAGCTCACACGGACAGGGAGGAGCTTTCTTT.

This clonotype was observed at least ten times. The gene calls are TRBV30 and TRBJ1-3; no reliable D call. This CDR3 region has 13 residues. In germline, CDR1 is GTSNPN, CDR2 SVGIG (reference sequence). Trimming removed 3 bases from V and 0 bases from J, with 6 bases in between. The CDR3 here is CAWSGFSGNTIYF. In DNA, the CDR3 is TGTGCCTGGAGCGGATTCTCTGGAAACACCATATATTTT.

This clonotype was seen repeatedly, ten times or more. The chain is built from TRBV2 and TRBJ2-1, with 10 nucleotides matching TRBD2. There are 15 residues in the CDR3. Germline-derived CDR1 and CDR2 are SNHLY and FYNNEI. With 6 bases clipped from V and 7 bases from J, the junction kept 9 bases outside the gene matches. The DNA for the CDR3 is TGTGCCAGCAGGACCTCTAGCGGGAGCATAAATGAGCAGTTCTTC. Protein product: CASRTSSGSINEQFF. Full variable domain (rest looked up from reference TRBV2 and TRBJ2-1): EPEVTQTPSHQVTQMGQEVILRCVPISNHLYFYWYRQILGQKVEFLVSFYNNEISEKSEIFDDQFSVERPDGSNFTLKIRSTKLEDSAMYFCASRTSSGSINEQFFGPGTRLTVL.

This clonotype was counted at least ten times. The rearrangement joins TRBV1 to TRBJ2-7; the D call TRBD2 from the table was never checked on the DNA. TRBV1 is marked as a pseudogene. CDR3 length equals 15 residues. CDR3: CASSQGTSGPYEQYF. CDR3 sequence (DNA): TGCGCCAGCAGCCAAGGGACTAGCGGACCCTACGAGCAGTACTTC.

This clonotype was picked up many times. CDR3 amino acids: CSATQGAGQPQHF. The CDR3 bases are TGCAGTGCTACACAGGGGGCAGGACAGCCCCAGCATTTT. The V gene is TRBV20-1, the J gene TRBJ1-5; 9 nucleotides agree with TRBD1. Germline V CDR1 and CDR2: DFQATT, SNEGSKA (reference sequence). After removal of 4 bases from V and 7 bases from J, the junction contained 5 bases not matched to a gene. The CDR3 runs to 13 residues.

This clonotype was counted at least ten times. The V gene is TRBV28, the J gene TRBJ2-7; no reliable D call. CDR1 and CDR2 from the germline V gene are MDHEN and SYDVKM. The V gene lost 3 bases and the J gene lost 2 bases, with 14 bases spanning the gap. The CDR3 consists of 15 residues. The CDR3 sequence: CASSLASTNPYEQYF. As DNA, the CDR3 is TGTGCCAGCAGTTTGGCCAGTACCAACCCCTACGAGCAGTACTTC.

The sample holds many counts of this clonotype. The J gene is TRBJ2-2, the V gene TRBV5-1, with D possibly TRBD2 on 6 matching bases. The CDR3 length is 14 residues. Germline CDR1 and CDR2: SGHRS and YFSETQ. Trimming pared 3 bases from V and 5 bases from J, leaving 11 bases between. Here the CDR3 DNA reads TGCGCCAGCAGCTCCGGGACTCCTACCGGGGAGCTGTTTTTT. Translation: CASSSGTPTGELFF.

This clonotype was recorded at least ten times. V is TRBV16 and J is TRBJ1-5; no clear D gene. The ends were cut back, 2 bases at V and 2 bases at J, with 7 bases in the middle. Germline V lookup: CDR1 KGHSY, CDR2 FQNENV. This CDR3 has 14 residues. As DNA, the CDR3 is TGTGCCAGCAGCCAAGGTCGGGGCAATCAGCCCCAGCATTTT. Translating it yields CASSQGRGNQPQHF.

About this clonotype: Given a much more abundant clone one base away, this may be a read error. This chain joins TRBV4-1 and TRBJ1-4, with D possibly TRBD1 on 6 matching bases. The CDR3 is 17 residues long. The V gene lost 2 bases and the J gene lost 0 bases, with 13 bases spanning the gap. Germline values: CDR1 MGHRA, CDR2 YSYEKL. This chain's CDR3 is CASSQCLGGATNEKLFF. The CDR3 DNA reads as TGCGCCAGCAGCCAATGCCTAGGGGGGGCAACTAATGAAAAACTGTTTTTT.

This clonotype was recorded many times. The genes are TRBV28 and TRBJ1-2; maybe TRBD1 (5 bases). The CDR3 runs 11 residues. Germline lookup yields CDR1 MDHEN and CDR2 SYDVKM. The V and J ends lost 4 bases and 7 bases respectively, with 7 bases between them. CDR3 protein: CASSWTLGYTF. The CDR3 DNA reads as TGTGCCAGCAGTTGGACACTTGGCTACACCTTC.

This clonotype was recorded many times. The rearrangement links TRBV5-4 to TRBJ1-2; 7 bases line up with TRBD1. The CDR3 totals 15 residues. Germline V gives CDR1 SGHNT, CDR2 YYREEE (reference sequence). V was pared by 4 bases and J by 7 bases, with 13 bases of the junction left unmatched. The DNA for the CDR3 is TGTGCCAGCAGCGGGGTGGCCAGGGGGTTCTCTGGCTACACCTTC. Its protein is CASSGVARGFSGYTF.

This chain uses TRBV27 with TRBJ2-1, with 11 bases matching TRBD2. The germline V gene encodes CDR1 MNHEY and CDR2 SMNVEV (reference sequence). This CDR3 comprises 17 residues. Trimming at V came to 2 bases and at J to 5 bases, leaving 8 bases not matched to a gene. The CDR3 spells CASSLHQLAGVNNEQFF. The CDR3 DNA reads TGTGCCAGCAGTTTACATCAACTAGCGGGAGTAAACAATGAGCAGTTCTTC.

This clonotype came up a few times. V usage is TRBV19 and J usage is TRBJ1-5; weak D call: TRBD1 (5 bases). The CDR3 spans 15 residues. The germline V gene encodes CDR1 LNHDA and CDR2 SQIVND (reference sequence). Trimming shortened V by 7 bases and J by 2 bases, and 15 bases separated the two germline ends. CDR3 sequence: CASTDSGSGNQPQHF. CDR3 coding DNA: TGTGCCAGTACCGACAGCGGTAGTGGCAATCAGCCCCAGCATTTT. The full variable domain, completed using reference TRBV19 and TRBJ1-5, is DGGITQSPKYLFRKEGQNVTLSCEQNLNHDAMYWYRQDPGQGLRLIYYSQIVNDFQKGDIAEGYSVSREKKESFPLTVTSAQKNPTAFYLCASTDSGSGNQPQHFGDGTRLSIL.

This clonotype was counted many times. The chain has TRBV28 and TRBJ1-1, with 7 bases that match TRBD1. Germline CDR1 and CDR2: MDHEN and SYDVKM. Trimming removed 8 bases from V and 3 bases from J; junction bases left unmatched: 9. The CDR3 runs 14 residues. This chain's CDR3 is CASSSVRGHTEAFF. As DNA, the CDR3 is TGTGCCAGCTCCTCAGTAAGGGGGCACACTGAAGCTTTCTTT.

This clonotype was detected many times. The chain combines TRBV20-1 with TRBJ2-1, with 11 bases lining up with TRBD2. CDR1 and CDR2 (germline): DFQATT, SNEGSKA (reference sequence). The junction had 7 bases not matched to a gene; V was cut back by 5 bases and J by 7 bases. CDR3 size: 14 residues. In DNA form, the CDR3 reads TGCAGTGCTGTAGCGGGAGGGCCATGGAATGAGCAGTTCTTC. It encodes CSAVAGGPWNEQFF.

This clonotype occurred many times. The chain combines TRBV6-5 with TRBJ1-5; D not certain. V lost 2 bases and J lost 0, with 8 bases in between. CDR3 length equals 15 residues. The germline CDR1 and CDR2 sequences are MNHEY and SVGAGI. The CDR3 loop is CASSYRVGSNQPQHF. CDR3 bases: TGTGCCAGCAGTTACCGGGTGGGTAGCAATCAGCCCCAGCATTTT.

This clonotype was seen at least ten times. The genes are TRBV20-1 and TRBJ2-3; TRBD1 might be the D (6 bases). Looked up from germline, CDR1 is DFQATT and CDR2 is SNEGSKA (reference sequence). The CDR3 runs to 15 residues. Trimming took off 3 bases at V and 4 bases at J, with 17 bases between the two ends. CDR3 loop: CSASNGQSIADTQYF. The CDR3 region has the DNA TGCAGTGCTAGTAACGGACAGAGCATCGCAGATACGCAGTATTTT.

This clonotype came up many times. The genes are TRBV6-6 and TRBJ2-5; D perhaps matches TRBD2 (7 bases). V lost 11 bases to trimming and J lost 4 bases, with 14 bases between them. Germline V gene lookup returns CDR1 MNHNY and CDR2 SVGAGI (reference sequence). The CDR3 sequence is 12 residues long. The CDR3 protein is CAGGGSRETQYF. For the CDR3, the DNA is TGTGCCGGGGGCGGGAGCCGAGAGACCCAGTACTTC.

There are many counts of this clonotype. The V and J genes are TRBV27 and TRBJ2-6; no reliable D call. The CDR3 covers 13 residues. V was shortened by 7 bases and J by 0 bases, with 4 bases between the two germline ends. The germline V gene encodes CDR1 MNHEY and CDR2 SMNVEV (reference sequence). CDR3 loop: CASTFSGANVLTF. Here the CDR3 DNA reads TGTGCCAGCACCTTCTCTGGGGCCAACGTCCTGACTTTC.

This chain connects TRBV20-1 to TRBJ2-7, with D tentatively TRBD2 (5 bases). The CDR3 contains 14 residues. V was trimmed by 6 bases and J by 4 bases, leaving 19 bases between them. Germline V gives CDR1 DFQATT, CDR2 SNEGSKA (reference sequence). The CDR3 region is CSAGRAVRGYEQYF. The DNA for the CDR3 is TGCAGTGCGGGAAGGGCAGTTCGGGGTTACGAGCAGTACTTC.

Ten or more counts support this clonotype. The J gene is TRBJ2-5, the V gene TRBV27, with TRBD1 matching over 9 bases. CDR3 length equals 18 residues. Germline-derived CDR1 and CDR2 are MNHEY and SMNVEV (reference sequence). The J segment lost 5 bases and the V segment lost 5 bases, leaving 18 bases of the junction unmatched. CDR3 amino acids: CASSTNDLGQGKYETQYF. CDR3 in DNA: TGTGCCAGCAGTACAAACGACCTAGGACAGGGGAAGTACGAGACCCAGTACTTC.